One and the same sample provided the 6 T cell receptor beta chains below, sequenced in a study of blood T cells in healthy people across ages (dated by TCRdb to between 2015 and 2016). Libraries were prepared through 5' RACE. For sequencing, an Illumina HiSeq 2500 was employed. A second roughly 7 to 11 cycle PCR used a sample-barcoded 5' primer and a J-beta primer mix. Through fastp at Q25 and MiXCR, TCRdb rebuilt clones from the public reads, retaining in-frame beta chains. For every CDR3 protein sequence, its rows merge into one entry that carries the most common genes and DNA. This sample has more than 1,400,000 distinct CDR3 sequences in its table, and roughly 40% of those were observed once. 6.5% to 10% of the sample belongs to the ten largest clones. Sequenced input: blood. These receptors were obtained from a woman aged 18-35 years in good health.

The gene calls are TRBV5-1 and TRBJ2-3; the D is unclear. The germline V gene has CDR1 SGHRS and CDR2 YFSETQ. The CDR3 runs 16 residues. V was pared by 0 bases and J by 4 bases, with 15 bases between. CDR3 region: CASSLVIGRTSDTQYF. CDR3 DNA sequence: TGCGCCAGCAGCTTGGTGATAGGTAGGACCTCAGATACGCAGTATTTT.

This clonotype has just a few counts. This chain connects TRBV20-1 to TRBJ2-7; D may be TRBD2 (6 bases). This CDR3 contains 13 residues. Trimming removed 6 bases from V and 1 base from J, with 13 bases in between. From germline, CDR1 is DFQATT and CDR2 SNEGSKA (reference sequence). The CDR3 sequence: CSAGGVGSYEQYF. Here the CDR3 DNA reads TGCAGTGCAGGAGGGGTGGGATCCTACGAGCAGTACTTC.

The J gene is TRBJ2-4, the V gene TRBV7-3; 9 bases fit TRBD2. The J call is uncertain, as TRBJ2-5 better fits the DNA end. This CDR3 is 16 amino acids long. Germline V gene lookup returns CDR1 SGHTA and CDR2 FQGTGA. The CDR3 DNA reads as TGTGCCAGCAGCTTAACCCCTAGCGGGGCCTCCGAGACCCAGTACTTC. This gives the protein CASSLTPSGASETQYF.

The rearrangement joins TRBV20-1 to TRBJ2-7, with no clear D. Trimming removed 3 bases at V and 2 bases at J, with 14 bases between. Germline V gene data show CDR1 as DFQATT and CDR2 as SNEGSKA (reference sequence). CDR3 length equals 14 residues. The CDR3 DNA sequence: TGCAGTGCTAGTTTACCTTACAGCACCTACGAGCAGTACTTC. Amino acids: CSASLPYSTYEQYF.

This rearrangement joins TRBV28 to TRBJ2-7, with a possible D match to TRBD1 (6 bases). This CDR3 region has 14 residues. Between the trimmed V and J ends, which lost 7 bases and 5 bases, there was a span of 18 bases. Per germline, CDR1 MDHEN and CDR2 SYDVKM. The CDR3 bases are TGTGCCAGCACGGGGAACCGGGACACACACGAGCAGTACTTC. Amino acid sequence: CASTGNRDTHEQYF. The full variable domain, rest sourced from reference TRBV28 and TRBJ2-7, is DVKVTQSSRYLVKRTGEKVFLECVQDMDHENMFWYRQDPGLGLRLIYFSYDVKMKEKGDIPEGYSVSREKKERFSLILESASTNQTSMYLCASTGNRDTHEQYFGPGTRLTVT.

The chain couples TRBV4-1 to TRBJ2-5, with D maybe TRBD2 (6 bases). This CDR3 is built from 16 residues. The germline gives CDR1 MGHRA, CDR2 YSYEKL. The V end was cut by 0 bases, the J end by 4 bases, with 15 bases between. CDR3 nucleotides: TGCGCCAGCAGCCAAGACGGGAGTGCCCCAAGAGAGACCCAGTACTTC. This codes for CASSQDGSAPRETQYF.